This TCR beta chain was sequenced in a study of blood T cell repertoires in COVID-19. Study at large: The study drew acute and convalescent COVID-19 samples from the United States, Italy and Spain. Sources were T cells, B-cell-depleted T cells, or PBMCs; the material itself was cDNA or gDNA.

The V gene's germline CDR1 is SGDLS and CDR2 YYNGEE. Trimming stripped 2 bases from V and 1 base from J, with 10 bases between. This CDR3 region has 15 residues. Patients at the Seattle site were enrolled during active infection and followed longitudinally. Authors' methods: How many nucleated cells were present was estimated from reference gene primer amplification. The repertoire was sequenced with immunoSEQ multiplex PCR; TCRdb's copy has only in-frame clones and lacks some. That table gives V, J and clone size, and the DNA gave D and trimming. Of about 350,000 clones in the sample, roughly 90% were seen once.

The receptor comes from a woman in her 70s with COVID-19, enrolled during active disease. Sequencing was carried out using peripheral blood. This rearrangement joins TRBV9 to TRBJ2-1; D ambiguous. The CDR3 sequence: CASSVSGLSYNEQFF. DNA of the CDR3: TGTGCCAGCAGCGTCTCCGGTCTTTCCTACAATGAGCAGTTCTTC.